This T cell receptor (beta chain) was recovered during a study of T cell responses to AZD1222 COVID-19 vaccine. Study details: The analysis combined second doses at about 4 or about 12 weeks. Study conclusions and caveats: Spike-specific TCR breadth and depth were elevated following two AZD1222 doses. Variant regions that are unmutated are reportedly the target of nearly half of spike-specific TCRs.

This CDR3 is built from 14 residues. V gave up 4 bases and J gave up 0 bases, with 8 bases separating them. Germline V CDR1 and CDR2: SGDLS, YYNGEE. Regarding this clone: Its target is unknown.

The data were produced by immunoSEQ multiplex PCR, yet TCRdb's version contains in-frame clones alone and is incomplete. The table lists around 130,000 clones, around 87% of them singletons. V gene TRBV9 combines with J gene TRBJ1-3, with no clear D. The receptor's source is an adult in good health. This sample comprised peripheral blood, obtained on day 0 of AZD1222 vaccination. CDR3: CASSPKDSGNTIYF. CDR3 in DNA: TGTGCCAGCAGCCCGAAAGACTCTGGAAACACCATATATTTT. The full variable domain, its missing parts supplied by reference TRBV9 and TRBJ1-3, is DSGVTQTPKHLITATGQRVTLRCSPRSGDLSVYWYQQSLDQGLQFLIQYYNGEERAKGNILERFSAQQFPDLHSELNLSSLELGDSALYFCASSPKDSGNTIYFGEGSWLTVV.